Listed here is a single T cell receptor (beta chain). Unsorted bulk tissue of roughly 18-31 mg yielded co-extracted RNA and DNA. The data belong to a study of tumor-infiltrating lymphocytes in primary liver carcinoma. Germline V lookup: CDR1 SGHTA, CDR2 FQGNSA. V shed 5 bases and J shed 9 bases, with 13 bases lying between them. This CDR3 comprises 13 residues. From 450 to 550 ng total RNA, TCR beta cDNA was generated with a primer in the constant region. Amplification in three nested multiplex PCR rounds with slightly modified ARM-PCR gave rise to TCR beta libraries. Investigators reported that the first two PCR rounds, at 10 cycles each, used TRBV1-TRBV30 forward primers with a C-beta reverse primer. TCRdb ran MiXCR on the multiplex PCR reads and lists one entry per CDR3 protein. Altogether 100,000 or so distinct CDR3 sequences are present, roughly 85% being singletons, with the ten largest covering about a fifth.

This sequence joins TRBV7-2 and TRBJ2-2; D perhaps matches TRBD1 (5 bases). The clonotype originates from a man aged 35-49 years with primary liver carcinoma and hepatitis B virus infection. Sequenced: liver tumor tissue from sampling region 3. The subset was: tumor region T3, left-lateral pole. CDR3 region: CASSLWWGRELFF. CDR3 DNA sequence: TGTGCCAGCAGCCTCTGGTGGGGCCGGGAGCTGTTTTTT.